This is a list of T cell receptor beta chains from one sample in a study of blood T cell repertoires in COVID-19. The repertoire was sequenced with immunoSEQ multiplex PCR; TCRdb's copy has only in-frame clones and lacks some. The sample lists 310,000 or so clones; 70% to 90% were seen once. The sample consisted of peripheral blood. The receptors come from a woman aged 45-65 years with active or convalescent COVID-19. The conserved cysteine and the conserved F or W are not part of the CDR3 here. Clone size is stated in some rows and not others, as once, few, many or a class when expanded.

v_call	j_call	clone_size	cdr3_aa
TRBV6-5	TRBJ2-7	.	ASSPTGTNSYEQY
TRBV24-1	TRBJ1-2	.	ATSDPGQRAQGYT
TRBV18	TRBJ1-2	.	ASSPRQAQLYGYT
TRBV3-1/TRBV3-2	TRBJ1-1	.	ASSRLPTGAGMNTEAF
TRBV27	TRBJ2-7	.	ASSLPSSYEQY
TRBV7-9	TRBJ2-2	.	ASSWAGSNTGELF
TRBV11-2	TRBJ2-1	.	ASSSGMTSYNEQF
TRBV6-5	TRBJ2-7	.	ASRDHRAEQY
TRBV11-1	TRBJ1-1	.	ASSLAGDRVTEAF
TRBV4-3	TRBJ2-3	.	ASSQGGKGHPTDTQY
TRBV28	TRBJ2-3	.	ASSPGLMGTDTQY
TRBV7-9	TRBJ1-6	.	ASSPADTYNSPLH
TRBV5-1	TRBJ2-1	once	ASSLGGTSGSGEQF
TRBV3-1/TRBV3-2	TRBJ2-1	.	ASSQDQREWKRNEQF
TRBV5-1	TRBJ2-2	.	ASRGGTSGSGSTGELF
TRBV6-5	TRBJ1-1	.	ASSYSSEGGGTEAF
TRBV7-2	TRBJ1-5	.	ASSRTGDPAQGQPQH
TRBV12-3/TRBV12-4	TRBJ2-3	.	ASSRLSDTQY
TRBV5-4	TRBJ2-3	.	ASSLLAVDTQY
TRBV10-1	TRBJ2-7	.	ASSGTETSYEQY
TRBV28	TRBJ1-4	.	ASSLPGRNEKLF
TRBV7-8	TRBJ2-1	.	ASSLEARYNEQF